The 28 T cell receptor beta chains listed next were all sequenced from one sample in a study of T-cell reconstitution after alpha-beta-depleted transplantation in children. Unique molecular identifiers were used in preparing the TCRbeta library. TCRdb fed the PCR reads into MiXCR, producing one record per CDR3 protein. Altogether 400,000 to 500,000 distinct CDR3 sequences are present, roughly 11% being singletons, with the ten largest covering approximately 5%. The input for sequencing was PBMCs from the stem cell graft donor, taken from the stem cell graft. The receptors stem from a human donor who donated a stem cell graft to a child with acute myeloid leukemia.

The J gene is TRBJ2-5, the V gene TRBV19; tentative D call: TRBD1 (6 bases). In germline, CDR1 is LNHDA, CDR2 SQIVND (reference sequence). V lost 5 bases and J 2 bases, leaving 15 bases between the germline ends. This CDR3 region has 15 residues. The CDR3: CASSLPGQTQETQYF. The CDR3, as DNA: TGTGCCAGTAGTCTCCCGGGACAAACTCAAGAGACCCAGTACTTC.

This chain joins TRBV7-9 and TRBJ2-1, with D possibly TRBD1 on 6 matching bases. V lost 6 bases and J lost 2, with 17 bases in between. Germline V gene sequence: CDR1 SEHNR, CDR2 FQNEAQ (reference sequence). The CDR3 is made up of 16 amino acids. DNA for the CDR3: TGTGCCAGCAGGCCCCCGTCTGGGGGCCCCTACAATGAGCAGTTCTTC. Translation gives CASRPPSGGPYNEQFF.

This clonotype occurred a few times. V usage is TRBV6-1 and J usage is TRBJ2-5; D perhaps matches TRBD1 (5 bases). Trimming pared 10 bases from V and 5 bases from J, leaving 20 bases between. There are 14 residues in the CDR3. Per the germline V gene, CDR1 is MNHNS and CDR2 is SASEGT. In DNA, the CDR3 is TGTGCCACCACAAGGGGTGGGGTTGCGGAGACCCAGTACTTC. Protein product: CATTRGGVAETQYF.

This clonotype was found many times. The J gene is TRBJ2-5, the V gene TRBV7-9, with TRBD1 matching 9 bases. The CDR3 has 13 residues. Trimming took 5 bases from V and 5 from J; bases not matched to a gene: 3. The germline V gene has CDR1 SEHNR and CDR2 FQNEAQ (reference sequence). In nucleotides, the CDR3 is TGTGCCAGCAGCCGCGGGACAGGGGAGACCCAGTACTTC. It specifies CASSRGTGETQYF.

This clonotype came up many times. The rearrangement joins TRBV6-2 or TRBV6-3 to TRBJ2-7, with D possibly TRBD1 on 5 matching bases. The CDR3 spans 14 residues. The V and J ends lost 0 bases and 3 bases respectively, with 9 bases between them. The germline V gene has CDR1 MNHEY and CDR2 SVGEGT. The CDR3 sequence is CASSYSGRNYEQYF. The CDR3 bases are TGTGCCAGCAGTTACTCGGGGCGGAACTACGAGCAGTACTTC.

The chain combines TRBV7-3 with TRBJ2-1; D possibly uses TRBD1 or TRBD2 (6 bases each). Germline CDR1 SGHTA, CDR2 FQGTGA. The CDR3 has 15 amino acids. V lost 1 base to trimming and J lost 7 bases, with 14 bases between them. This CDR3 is CASSLNRGDRNEQFF. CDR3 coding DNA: TGTGCCAGCAGCTTAAATAGGGGGGACCGGAATGAGCAGTTCTTC.

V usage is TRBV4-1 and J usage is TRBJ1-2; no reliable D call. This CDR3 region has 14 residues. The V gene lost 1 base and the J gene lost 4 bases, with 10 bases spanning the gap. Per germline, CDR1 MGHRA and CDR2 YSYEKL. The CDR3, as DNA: TGCGCCAGCAGCCAAGTCGGCAGAGCCTATGGCTACACCTTC. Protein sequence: CASSQVGRAYGYTF.

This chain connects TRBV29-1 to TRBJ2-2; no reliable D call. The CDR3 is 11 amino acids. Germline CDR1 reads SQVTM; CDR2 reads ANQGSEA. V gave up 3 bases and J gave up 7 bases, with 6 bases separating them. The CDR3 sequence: CSVEGFGELFF. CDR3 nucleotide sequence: TGCAGCGTTGAGGGGTTCGGGGAGCTGTTTTTT.

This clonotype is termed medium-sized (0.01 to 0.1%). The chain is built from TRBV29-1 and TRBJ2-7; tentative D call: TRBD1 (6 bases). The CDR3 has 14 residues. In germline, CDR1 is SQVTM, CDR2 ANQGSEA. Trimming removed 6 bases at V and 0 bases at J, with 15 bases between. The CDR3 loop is CSVSGHQSSYEQYF. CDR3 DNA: TGCAGCGTGTCGGGACACCAGAGCTCCTACGAGCAGTACTTC.

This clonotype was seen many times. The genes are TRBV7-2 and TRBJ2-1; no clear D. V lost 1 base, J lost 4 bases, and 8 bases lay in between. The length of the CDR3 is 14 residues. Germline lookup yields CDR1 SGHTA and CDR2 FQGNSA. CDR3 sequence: CASSLVWLYNEQFF. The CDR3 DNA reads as TGTGCCAGCAGCTTAGTCTGGCTGTACAATGAGCAGTTCTTC.

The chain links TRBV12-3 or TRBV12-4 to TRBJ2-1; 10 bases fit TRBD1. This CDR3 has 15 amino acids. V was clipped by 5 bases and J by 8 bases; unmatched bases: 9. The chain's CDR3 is CASSDRDRGRHEQFF. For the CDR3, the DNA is TGTGCCAGCAGTGACCGGGACAGGGGAAGGCATGAGCAGTTCTTC.

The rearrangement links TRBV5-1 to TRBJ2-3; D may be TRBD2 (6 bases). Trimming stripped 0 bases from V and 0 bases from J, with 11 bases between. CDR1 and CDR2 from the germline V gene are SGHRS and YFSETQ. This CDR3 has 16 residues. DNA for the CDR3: TGCGCCAGCAGCTTGGAGCGGGCGGCTAGCACAGATACGCAGTATTTT. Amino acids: CASSLERAASTDTQYF.

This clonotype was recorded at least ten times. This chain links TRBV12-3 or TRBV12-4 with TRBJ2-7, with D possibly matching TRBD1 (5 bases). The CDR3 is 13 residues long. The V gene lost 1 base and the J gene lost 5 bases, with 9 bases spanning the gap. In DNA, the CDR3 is TGTGCCAGCAGTTTAGGGGGCGTTCACGAGCAGTACGTC. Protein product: CASSLGGVHEQYV.

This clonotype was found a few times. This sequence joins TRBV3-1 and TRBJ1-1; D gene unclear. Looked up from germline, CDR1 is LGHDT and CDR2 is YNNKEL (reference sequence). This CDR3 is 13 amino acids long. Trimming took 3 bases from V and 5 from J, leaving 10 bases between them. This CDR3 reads CASSHRGKTEAFF. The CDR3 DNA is TGTGCCAGCAGCCACCGCGGCAAAACTGAAGCTTTCTTT.

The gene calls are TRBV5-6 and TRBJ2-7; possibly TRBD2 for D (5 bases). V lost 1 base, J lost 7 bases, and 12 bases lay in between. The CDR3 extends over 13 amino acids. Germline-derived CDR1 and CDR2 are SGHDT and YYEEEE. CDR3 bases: TGTGCCAGCAGCTTGAGTAGCCGGGGTGAGCAGTACTTC. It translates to CASSLSSRGEQYF. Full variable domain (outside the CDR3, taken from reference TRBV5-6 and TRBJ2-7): DAGVTQSPTHLIKTRGQQVTLRCSPKSGHDTVSWYQQALGQGPQFIFQYYEEEERQRGNFPDRFSGHQFPNYSSELNVNALLLGDSALYLCASSLSSRGEQYFGPGTRLTVT.

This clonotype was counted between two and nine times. The CDR3 here is CSARRRVSTDTQYF. CDR3 coding DNA: TGCAGTGCTAGACGGCGGGTTAGCACAGATACGCAGTATTTT. The chain couples TRBV20-1 to TRBJ2-3; D might be TRBD2 (5 bases). The CDR3 is 14 amino acids. Germline CDR1 and CDR2: DFQATT and SNEGSKA (reference sequence). V shed 2 bases and J shed 0 bases, with 9 bases lying between them.

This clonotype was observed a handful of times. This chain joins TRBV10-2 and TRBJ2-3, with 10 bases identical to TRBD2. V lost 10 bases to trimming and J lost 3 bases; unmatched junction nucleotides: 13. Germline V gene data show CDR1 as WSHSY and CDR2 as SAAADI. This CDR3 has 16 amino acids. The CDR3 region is CATTGGAGGLTDTQYF. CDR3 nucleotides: TGCGCCACCACAGGAGGAGCGGGGGGGCTTACAGATACGCAGTATTTT.

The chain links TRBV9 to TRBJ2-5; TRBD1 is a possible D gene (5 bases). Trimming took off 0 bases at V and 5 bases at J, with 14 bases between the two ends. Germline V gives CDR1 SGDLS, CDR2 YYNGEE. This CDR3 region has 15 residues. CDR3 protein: CASSVGGTLGETQYF. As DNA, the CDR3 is TGTGCCAGCAGCGTAGGGGGCACCCTCGGGGAGACCCAGTACTTC.

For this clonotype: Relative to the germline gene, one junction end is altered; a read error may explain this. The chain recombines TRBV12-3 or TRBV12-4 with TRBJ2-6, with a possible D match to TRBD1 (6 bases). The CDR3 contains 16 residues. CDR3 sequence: CASSLTGTSGANGLTF. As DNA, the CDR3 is TGTGCCAGCAGTTTAACAGGGACCTCTGGGGCCAACGGCCTGACTTTC.

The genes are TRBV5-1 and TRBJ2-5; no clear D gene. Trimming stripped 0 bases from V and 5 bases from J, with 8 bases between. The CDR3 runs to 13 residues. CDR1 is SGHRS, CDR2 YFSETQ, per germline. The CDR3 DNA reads TGCGCCAGCAGCTTGGTTATTTTTGAGACCCAGTACTTC. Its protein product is CASSLVIFETQYF.

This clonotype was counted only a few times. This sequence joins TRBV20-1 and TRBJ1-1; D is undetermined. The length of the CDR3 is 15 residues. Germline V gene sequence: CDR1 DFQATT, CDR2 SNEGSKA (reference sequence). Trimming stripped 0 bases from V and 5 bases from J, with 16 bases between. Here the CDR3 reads CSARDRQAGGTEAFF. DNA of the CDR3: TGCAGTGCTAGAGATCGCCAGGCCGGTGGTACTGAAGCTTTCTTT.

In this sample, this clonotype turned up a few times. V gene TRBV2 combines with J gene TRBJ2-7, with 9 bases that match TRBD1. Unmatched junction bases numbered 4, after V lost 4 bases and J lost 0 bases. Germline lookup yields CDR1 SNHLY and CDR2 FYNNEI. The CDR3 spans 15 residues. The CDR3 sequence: CASSGGQGSSYEQYV. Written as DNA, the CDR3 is TGTGCCAGCAGTGGGGGACAGGGTTCCTCCTACGAGCAGTACGTC.

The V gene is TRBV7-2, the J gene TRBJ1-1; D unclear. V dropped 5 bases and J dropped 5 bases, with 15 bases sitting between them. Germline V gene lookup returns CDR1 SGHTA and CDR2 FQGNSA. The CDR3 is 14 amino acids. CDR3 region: CASSPWAPGTEAFF. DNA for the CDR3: TGTGCCAGCAGCCCTTGGGCCCCGGGGACTGAAGCTTTCTTT. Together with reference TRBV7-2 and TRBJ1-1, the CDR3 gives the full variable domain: GAGVSQSPSNKVTEKGKDVELRCDPISGHTALYWYRQSLGQGLEFLIYFQGNSAPDKSGLPSDRFSAERTGGSVSTLTIQRTQQEDSAVYLCASSPWAPGTEAFFGQGTRLTVV.

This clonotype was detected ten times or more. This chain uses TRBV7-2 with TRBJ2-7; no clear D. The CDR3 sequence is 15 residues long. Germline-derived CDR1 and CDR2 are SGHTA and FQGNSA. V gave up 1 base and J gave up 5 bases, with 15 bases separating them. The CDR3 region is CASSLEGTIRNEQYF. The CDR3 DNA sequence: TGTGCCAGCAGCTTAGAGGGTACCATTAGAAACGAGCAGTACTTC.

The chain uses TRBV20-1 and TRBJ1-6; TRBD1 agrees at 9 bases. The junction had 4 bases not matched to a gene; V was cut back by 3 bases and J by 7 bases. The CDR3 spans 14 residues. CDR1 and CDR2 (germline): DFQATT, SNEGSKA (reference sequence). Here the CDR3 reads CSARTGGGNSPLHF. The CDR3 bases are TGCAGTGCTAGGACAGGGGGGGGAAATTCACCCCTCCACTTT.

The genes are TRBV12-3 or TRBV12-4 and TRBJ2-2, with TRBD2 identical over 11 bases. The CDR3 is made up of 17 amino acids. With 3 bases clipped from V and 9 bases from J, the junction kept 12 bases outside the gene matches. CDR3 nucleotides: TGTGCCAGCAGTTTCAGAGGGGTAGCGGGAGGGCGCCGGGAGCTGTTTTTT. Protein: CASSFRGVAGGRRELFF.

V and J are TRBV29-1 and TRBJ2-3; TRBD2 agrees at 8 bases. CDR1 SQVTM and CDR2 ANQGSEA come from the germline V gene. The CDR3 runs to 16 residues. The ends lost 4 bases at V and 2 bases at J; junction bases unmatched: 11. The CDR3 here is CSVVATSVRATDTQYF. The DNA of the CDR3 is TGCAGCGTTGTGGCGACTAGCGTTAGGGCCACAGATACGCAGTATTTT.

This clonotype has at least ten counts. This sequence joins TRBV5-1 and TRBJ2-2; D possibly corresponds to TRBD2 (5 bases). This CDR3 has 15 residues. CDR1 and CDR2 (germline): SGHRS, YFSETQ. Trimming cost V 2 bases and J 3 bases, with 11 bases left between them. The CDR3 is CASSFRGSDTGELFF. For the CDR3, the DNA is TGCGCCAGCAGCTTCCGAGGGTCTGACACCGGGGAGCTGTTTTTT. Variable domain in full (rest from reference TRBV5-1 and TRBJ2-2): KAGVTQTPRYLIKTRGQQVTLSCSPISGHRSVSWYQQTPGQGLQFLFEYFSETQRNKGNFPGRFSGRQFSNSRSEMNVSTLELGDSALYLCASSFRGSDTGELFFGEGSRLTVL.